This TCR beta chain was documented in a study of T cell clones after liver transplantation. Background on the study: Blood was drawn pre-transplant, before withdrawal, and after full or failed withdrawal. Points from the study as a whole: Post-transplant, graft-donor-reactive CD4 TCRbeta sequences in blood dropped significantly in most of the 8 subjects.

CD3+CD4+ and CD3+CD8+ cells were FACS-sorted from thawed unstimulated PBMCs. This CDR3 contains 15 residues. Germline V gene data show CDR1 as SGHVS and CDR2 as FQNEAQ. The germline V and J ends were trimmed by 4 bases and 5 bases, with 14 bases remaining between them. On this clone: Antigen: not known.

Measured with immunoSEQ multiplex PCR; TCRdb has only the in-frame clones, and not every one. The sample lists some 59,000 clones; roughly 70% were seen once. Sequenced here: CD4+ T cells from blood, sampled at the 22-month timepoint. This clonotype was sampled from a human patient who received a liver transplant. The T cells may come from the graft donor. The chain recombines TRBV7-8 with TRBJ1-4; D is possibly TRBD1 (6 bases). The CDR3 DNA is TGTGCCAGCAGCTCGACCCAGGGGCTAAATGAAAAACTGTTTTTT. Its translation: CASSSTQGLNEKLFF.